The present T cell receptor beta chain was sequenced within a study of T cell changes during pregnancy in multiple sclerosis. This CDR3 comprises 12 residues. The V and J ends lost 6 bases and 5 bases, in that order; junction bases with no gene match: 2. The V gene's germline CDR1 is ENHRY and CDR2 SYGVKD. The data were produced by immunoSEQ multiplex PCR, yet TCRdb's version contains in-frame clones alone and is incomplete. The data hold more than 25,000 clones, with roughly 94% observed a single time. This TCR was recovered from a female donor in good health, enrolled as a control in a pregnancy study. V is TRBV10-3 and J is TRBJ2-5; 8 nucleotides agree with TRBD1. The sample consisted of peripheral blood, taken in the first trimester of pregnancy. As DNA, the CDR3 is TGTGCCATCAGCAGGGGGCTGGAGACCCAGTACTTC. Translating it yields CAISRGLETQYF.